These T cell receptor beta chains were read from a single sample in a study of T cell responses to AZD1222 COVID-19 vaccine. The repertoire was sequenced with immunoSEQ multiplex PCR; TCRdb's copy has only in-frame clones and lacks some. The profile shows approximately 77,000 clones, about 92% of them singletons. This sample comprised peripheral blood, obtained 28 days after the second AZD1222 dose. The receptors shown here come from an adult who received the AZD1222 COVID-19 vaccine. Both conserved end residues are part of each CDR3. The D gene is left open where the match is weak. Where a row states a size, it is once, few, many or the class of an expanded clone; other rows omit it.

J | length | D | V | size | DNA | CDR3
TRBJ1-1 | 15 | TRBD1 | TRBV2 | once | TGTGCCAGCAGCAGCTCAGGGGACAGGGGCGCTGAAGCTTTCTTT | CASSSSGDRGAEAFF
TRBJ2-2 | 14 | . | TRBV19 | . | TGTGCCAGTAGTAGGGGATCGAACACCGGGGAGCTGTTTTTT | CASSRGSNTGELFF
TRBJ2-3 | 16 | TRBD2 | TRBV2 | few | TGTGCCAGCAGAAGGGGGACTAGCACTAACACAGATACGCAGTATTTT | CASRRGTSTNTDTQYF
TRBJ1-3 | 15 | . | TRBV9 | . | TGTGCCAGCAGCGTAGATTTACAGGGTAGAAACACCATATATTTT | CASSVDLQGRNTIYF
TRBJ1-4 | 12 | . | TRBV6-1 | . | TGTGCCAGCAGTGAAGCGGGATGGGAACTGTTTTTT | CASSEAGWELFF
TRBJ1-2 | 13 | TRBD1 | TRBV12-3/TRBV12-4 | . | TGTGCCAGCACTCAGGGGGTACTCTATGGCTACACCTTC | CASTQGVLYGYTF
TRBJ2-2 | 17 | TRBD2 | TRBV4-1 | . | TGCGCCAGCAGCCAAGATCTAAGCGGGAGGCTAACCGGGGAGCTGTTTTTT | CASSQDLSGRLTGELFF
TRBJ1-3 | 15 | TRBD1 | TRBV9 | . | TGTGCCAGCAGCGCCTTACAGGGGACTGGAAACACCATATATTTT | CASSALQGTGNTIYF
TRBJ1-2 | 15 | . | TRBV6-2/TRBV6-3 | . | TGTGCCAGCAGTTACGCAGGTGGTCAGGGCTATGGCTACACCTTC | CASSYAGGQGYGYTF
TRBJ2-7 | 11 | TRBD2 | TRBV20-1 | . | TGCAGTGTGGGGGGGGGACACGAGCAGTACTTC | CSVGGGHEQYF
TRBJ2-1 | 15 | TRBD2 | TRBV6-5 | . | TGTGCCAGCAGTTACGGGACTAGTACGGCCAATGAGCAGTTCTTC | CASSYGTSTANEQFF
TRBJ1-1 | 13 | . | TRBV5-1 | once | TGCGCCAGCAGTCCTCGGGGGGACACTGAAGCTTTCTTT | CASSPRGDTEAFF
TRBJ1-2 | 16 | . | TRBV6-1 | . | TGTGCCAGCAGTGGGCTCGGACGGATTTGGGACTATGGCTACACCTTC | CASSGLGRIWDYGYTF
TRBJ2-1 | 14 | TRBD2 | TRBV6-5 | . | TGTGCCAGCAGGGGAGCGGGAGGGCCGGAGGAGCAGTTCTTC | CASRGAGGPEEQFF
TRBJ2-2 | 15 | . | TRBV3-1/TRBV3-2 | . | TGTGCCAGCAGCCAAGCCACTAGGGTCTCGGGGGAGCTGTTTTTT | CASSQATRVSGELFF
TRBJ1-2 | 15 | . | TRBV9 | . | TGTGCCAGCAGCGTCGCTGGGGGGCAAGGTTATGGCTACACCTTC | CASSVAGGQGYGYTF
TRBJ1-5 | 15 | TRBD1 | TRBV9 | . | TGTGCCAGCAGCTGGACAGGAGAAAGCAATCAGCCCCAGCATTTT | CASSWTGESNQPQHF
TRBJ1-2 | 17 | TRBD1 | TRBV7-9 | . | TGTGCCAGCAGCTTAGGCCCTACAGGGGGGGACAACTATGGCTACACCTTC | CASSLGPTGGDNYGYTF
TRBJ2-1 | 17 | TRBD2 | TRBV5-1 | . | TGCGCCAGCAGCCCCGGGACTAGCGGGAGCTCCTACAATGAGCAGTTCTTC | CASSPGTSGSSYNEQFF
TRBJ1-2 | 14 | TRBD1 | TRBV6-5 | . | TGTGCCAGCAGTTACGACAGGGACTTGTATGGCTACACCTTC | CASSYDRDLYGYTF
TRBJ2-1 | 12 | . | TRBV19 | . | TGTGCCAGCGGAGGCTCCTACAATGAGCAGTTCTTC | CASGGSYNEQFF
TRBJ2-7 | 11 | . | TRBV24-1 | few | TGTGCCACCAGTGAGGGGTACGAGCAGTACTTC | CATSEGYEQYF
TRBJ2-3 | 14 | . | TRBV5-1 | . | TGCGCCACCAGGGAGGGGGCAAGCACAGATACGCAGTATTTT | CATREGASTDTQYF
TRBJ1-3 | 15 | . | TRBV19 | once | TGTGCCAGTAGTAGTGCCAGGGCCTCTGGAAACACCATATATTTT | CASSSARASGNTIYF
TRBJ2-1 | 12 | TRBD2 | TRBV2 | . | TGTGCCAGCAGTTGGCGGGAGTATGAGCAGTTCTTC | CASSWREYEQFF
TRBJ1-5 | 14 | . | TRBV7-2 | . | TGTGCCAGCAGCTCCCAAATAGGGGGTCAGCCCCAGCATTTT | CASSSQIGGQPQHF
TRBJ2-1 | 16 | TRBD1 | TRBV18 | . | TGTGCCAGCTCACCGCGACAGGGGGCGCGGTACAATGAGCAGTTCTTC | CASSPRQGARYNEQFF
TRBJ1-3 | 16 | TRBD1 | TRBV5-1 | . | TGCGCCAGCAGCGGACTGGGACAGAAATCTGGAAACACCATATATTTT | CASSGLGQKSGNTIYF
TRBJ1-3 | 17 | . | TRBV4-1 | . | TGCGCCAGCAGCCAAGTTCGGGCAGGACACTCTGGAAACACCATATATTTT | CASSQVRAGHSGNTIYF
TRBJ1-6 | 14 | . | TRBV30 | . | TGTGCCTGGAGTCTCACACAGGGTAACTCACCCCTCCACTTT | CAWSLTQGNSPLHF
TRBJ2-5 | 16 | TRBD1 | TRBV9 | . | TGTGCCAGCAGCGTAGGTCGGACAGGGGGCTACGAGACCCAGTACTTC | CASSVGRTGGYETQYF
TRBJ1-5 | 15 | . | TRBV28 | . | TGTGCCAGCAGTTTCCCAGGGATAGGAAATCAGCCCCAGCATTTT | CASSFPGIGNQPQHF
TRBJ1-1 | 15 | TRBD1 | TRBV7-9 | . | TGTGCCAGCACCCGCGGGACAGGTCGAGGGACTGAAGCTTTCTTT | CASTRGTGRGTEAFF
TRBJ1-6 | 15 | . | TRBV14 | . | TGTGCCAGCAGCCAGATTAGGGCAGCCCAAACCACCCTCCACTTT | CASSQIRAAQTTLHF
TRBJ1-6 | 15 | TRBD1 | TRBV11-3 | . | TGTGCCAGCAGCTGGTACAGGGGTCGTAATTCACCCCTCCACTTT | CASSWYRGRNSPLHF
TRBJ1-5 | 16 | . | TRBV3-1/TRBV3-2 | . | TGTGCCAGCAGCCAAGGGTCGAGCAGGGCGAGGTGGCCCCAGCATTTT | CASSQGSSRARWPQHF
TRBJ1-3 | 15 | TRBD1 | TRBV6-4 | . | TGTGCCAGCAGAAGGGGACAGGTCTCTGGAAACACCATATATTTT | CASRRGQVSGNTIYF
TRBJ1-4 | 12 | . | TRBV6-5 | . | TGTGCCAGTGGTGGGGGTGCGGAAAAACTGTTTTTT | CASGGGAEKLFF